The next 19 T cell receptor beta chains were all read from a single sample in a study of shared clonotypes between healthy human individuals. Method: immunoSEQ multiplex PCR; TCRdb's copy keeps in-frame clones and lacks some. The data show over 2 million clones, with 85% to 95% seen just once and 0.13% held by the top ten. Material for sequencing was naive CD4+ T cells sorted from blood. Subset indicated: CD45RA+ positively selected. Source of these receptors: a man younger than 35 in good health.

The chain is built from TRBV28 and TRBJ2-1; D is undetermined. Germline-derived CDR1 and CDR2 are MDHEN and SYDVKM. The CDR3 extends over 14 amino acids. The V end lost 5 bases, the J end lost 6 bases, and 14 bases lay between the germline ends. The chain's CDR3 is CASSTPNWGNEQFF. CDR3 coding DNA: TGTGCCAGCAGTACGCCAAATTGGGGCAATGAGCAGTTCTTC.

About this clone: The sample holds other DNA sequences that translate to the same CDR3. This sequence joins TRBV28 and TRBJ2-2, with a possible D match to TRBD2 (5 bases). There are 12 residues in the CDR3. V was clipped by 8 bases and J by 1 base, with 5 bases between them. CDR1 and CDR2 from the germline V gene are MDHEN and SYDVKM. The CDR3 spells CASGLNTGELFF. Written as DNA, the CDR3 is TGTGCCAGCGGACTGAACACCGGGGAGCTGTTTTTT. Together with reference TRBV28 and TRBJ2-2, the CDR3 gives the full variable domain: DVKVTQSSRYLVKRTGEKVFLECVQDMDHENMFWYRQDPGLGLRLIYFSYDVKMKEKGDIPEGYSVSREKKERFSLILESASTNQTSMYLCASGLNTGELFFGEGSRLTVL.

This chain's CDR3 is CASSLIPRAENTEAFF. As DNA, the CDR3 is TGTGCCAGCAGCTTAATACCCAGGGCGGAGAACACTGAAGCTTTCTTT. The chain links TRBV7-8 to TRBJ1-1; D is possibly TRBD1 (5 bases). Germline V gene data show CDR1 as SGHVS and CDR2 as FQNEAQ. V lost 2 bases, J lost 1 base, and 14 bases lay in between. This CDR3 spans 16 amino acids. Based on the CDR3 plus reference TRBV7-8 and TRBJ1-1, the full variable domain is GAGVSQSPRYKVAKRGQDVALRCDPISGHVSLFWYQQALGQGPEFLTYFQNEAQLDKSGLPSDRFFAERPEGSVSTLKIQRTQQEDSAVYLCASSLIPRAENTEAFFGQGTRLTVV.

Comments on this clone: The same CDR3 can be traced to other DNA sequences in this sample. The chain combines TRBV7-2 with TRBJ2-7; D is unclear. Trimming stripped 4 bases from V and 2 bases from J, with 6 bases between. This CDR3 is 12 amino acids long. Germline CDR1 SGHTA, CDR2 FQGNSA. The CDR3 sequence: CASSSSPYEQYF. CDR3 nucleotide sequence: TGTGCCAGCAGCTCCAGTCCCTACGAGCAGTACTTC.

In its sample, this clone was seen once. V gene TRBV28 combines with J gene TRBJ1-6, with a possible D match to TRBD1 (5 bases). The length of the CDR3 is 17 residues. CDR1 is MDHEN, CDR2 SYDVKM, per germline. Trimming stripped 6 bases from V and 7 bases from J, with 22 bases between. CDR3 coding DNA: TGTGCCAGCAGCCCGGGACGCCTTGGCGGAGTGAATTCACCCCTCCACTTT. Residues: CASSPGRLGGVNSPLHF.

Regarding this clone: The junction does not match germline at one end; this may be a read error. J is TRBJ1-5 and V is TRBV19; 9 nucleotides match TRBD1. The CDR3 length is 19 residues. The germline gives CDR1 LNHDA, CDR2 SQIVND (reference sequence). CDR3 bases: TGTGCCAGCAGTAGGGCGCCGGGACAGGGTGTTCGTAGCAATCAGCCCCAGCATTTT. The encoded protein is CASSRAPGQGVRSNQPQHF.

The chain links TRBV5-6 to TRBJ1-5; D is possibly TRBD1 (5 bases). The CDR3 runs to 17 residues. The V end was cut by 1 base, the J end by 0 bases, with 14 bases between. Germline lookup yields CDR1 SGHDT and CDR2 YYEEEE. In DNA form, the CDR3 reads TGTGCCAGCAGCTTGAGAAGATTCGGGGGTAGCAATCAGCCCCAGCATTTT. Its protein is CASSLRRFGGSNQPQHF.

The chain recombines TRBV10-3 with TRBJ2-1; 7 bases line up with TRBD2. Germline V gene lookup returns CDR1 ENHRY and CDR2 SYGVKD. V gave up 2 bases and J gave up 1 base; unmatched junction bases: 8. The CDR3 is 17 amino acids. For the CDR3, the DNA is TGTGCCATCAGTGAGAGCGGGAAGGTGTGGTCCTACAATGAGCAGTTCTTC. This encodes CAISESGKVWSYNEQFF.

The genes are TRBV4-1 and TRBJ1-3; unclear D gene. Trimming removed 4 bases from V and 0 bases from J, with 4 bases in between. The CDR3 has 13 amino acids. Germline CDR1 MGHRA, CDR2 YSYEKL. This CDR3 reads CASSRPSGNTIYF. CDR3 in DNA: TGCGCCAGCAGCCGCCCCTCTGGAAACACCATATATTTT.

For this clone: Other DNA sequences in the sample encode the same CDR3. The J gene is TRBJ2-5, the V gene TRBV7-9; D is unresolved. The V gene lost 1 base and the J gene lost 4 bases, with 10 bases spanning the gap. This CDR3 spans 14 amino acids. Germline V gives CDR1 SEHNR, CDR2 FQNEAQ (reference sequence). The CDR3 loop reads CASSLGSGRETQYF. CDR3 DNA sequence: TGTGCCAGCAGCTTAGGGTCCGGAAGAGAGACCCAGTACTTC.

The J gene is TRBJ2-3, the V gene TRBV29-1, with D perhaps TRBD1 (6 bases). CDR1 is SQVTM, CDR2 ANQGSEA, per germline. Trimming removed 7 bases at V and 2 bases at J, with 19 bases between. The CDR3 runs to 15 residues. The CDR3 sequence: CSGADGTPYTDTQYF. CDR3 coding DNA: TGCAGCGGGGCTGACGGGACACCTTACACAGATACGCAGTATTTT.

With respect to this clone: Other DNA sequences in this specimen translate into the identical CDR3. This chain links TRBV7-3 with TRBJ2-2, with D unclear. CDR3 length equals 14 residues. CDR1 is SGHTA, CDR2 FQGTGA, per germline. The germline V and J ends were trimmed by 2 bases and 0 bases, with 4 bases remaining between them. The CDR3 DNA sequence: TGTGCCAGCAGCTTAGGGTCGAACACCGGGGAGCTGTTTTTT. Protein: CASSLGSNTGELFF.

This chain joins TRBV10-2 and TRBJ2-7; TRBD1 is a possible D gene (5 bases). CDR3 length equals 14 residues. Trimming stripped 1 base from V and 2 bases from J, with 9 bases between. CDR1 WSHSY and CDR2 SAAADI come from the germline V gene. The CDR3 is CASSEFRETYEQYF. CDR3 sequence (DNA): TGCGCCAGCAGTGAGTTCAGGGAAACCTACGAGCAGTACTTC.

This chain uses TRBV5-1 with TRBJ2-2; 9 bases are a match to TRBD2. This CDR3 comprises 14 residues. Germline CDR1 is SGHRS and CDR2 is YFSETQ. Trimming cost V 4 bases and J 5 bases; bases outside gene matches: 3. The CDR3, as DNA: TGCGCCAGCAGCCCGGCGGGAGGGACCGGGGAGCTGTTTTTT. This gives the protein CASSPAGGTGELFF.

This chain connects TRBV11-2 to TRBJ2-7; D might be TRBD2 (5 bases). Trimming took off 5 bases at V and 6 bases at J, with 17 bases between the two ends. Per germline, CDR1 SGHAT and CDR2 FQNNGV. This CDR3 spans 14 amino acids. The CDR3 DNA reads as TGTGCCAGCAGCGGTCCGGGATTTATGGGCGAGCAGTACTTC. Translating gives CASSGPGFMGEQYF.

The chain links TRBV6-1 to TRBJ1-2, with a tentative D call TRBD1 (6 bases). Deletions cut 6 bases from V and 13 bases from J, with 21 bases between. The CDR3 length is 13 residues. The germline V gene encodes CDR1 MNHNS and CDR2 SASEGT. CDR3 residues: CASSAFVGTSSTF. For the CDR3, the DNA is TGTGCCAGCAGCGCCTTTGTGGGGACATCTTCCACCTTC.

The rearrangement uses TRBV5-6 and TRBJ1-5; D remains ambiguous. Trimming shortened V by 0 bases and J by 0 bases, and 10 bases separated the two germline ends. The CDR3 consists of 16 residues. From germline, CDR1 is SGHDT and CDR2 YYEEEE. The CDR3 DNA sequence: TGTGCCAGCAGCTTGGGGAATGGGTATAGCAATCAGCCCCAGCATTTT. Protein product: CASSLGNGYSNQPQHF.

The chain couples TRBV5-6 to TRBJ2-2, with a possible D match to TRBD1 (6 bases). V was clipped by 0 bases and J by 5 bases, with 14 bases between them. Germline V gene sequence: CDR1 SGHDT, CDR2 YYEEEE. This CDR3 has 16 amino acids. CDR3 protein: CASSLDRVIRTGELFF. The DNA of the CDR3 is TGTGCCAGCAGCTTGGACAGGGTTATCAGGACCGGGGAGCTGTTTTTT.

Concerning this clone: A junction end diverges from the germline sequence, so it may reflect a read error. Other DNA sequences in the same sample also yield this CDR3. This chain links TRBV13 with TRBJ2-7, with D perhaps TRBD2 (6 bases). The germline CDR1 and CDR2 sequences are PRHDT and FYEKMQ (reference sequence). This CDR3 comprises 14 residues. CDR3 DNA: TGTGCCAGCAGCCTAGGAGGGGTCTCCTACGAGCAGTACTTC. It encodes CASSLGGVSYEQYF.